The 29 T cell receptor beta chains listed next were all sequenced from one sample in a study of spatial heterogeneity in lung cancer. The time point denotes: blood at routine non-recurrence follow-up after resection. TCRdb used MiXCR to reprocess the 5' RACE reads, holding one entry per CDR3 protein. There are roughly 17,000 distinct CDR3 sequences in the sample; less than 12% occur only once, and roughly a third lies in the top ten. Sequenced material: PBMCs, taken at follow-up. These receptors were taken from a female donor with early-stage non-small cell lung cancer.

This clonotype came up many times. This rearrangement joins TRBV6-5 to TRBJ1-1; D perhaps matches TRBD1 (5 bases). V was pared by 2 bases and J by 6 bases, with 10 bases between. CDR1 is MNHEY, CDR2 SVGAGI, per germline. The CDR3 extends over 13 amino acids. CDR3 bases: TGTGCCAGCAGTTACGGAGGGGAGGCTGAAGCTTTCTTT. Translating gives CASSYGGEAEAFF.

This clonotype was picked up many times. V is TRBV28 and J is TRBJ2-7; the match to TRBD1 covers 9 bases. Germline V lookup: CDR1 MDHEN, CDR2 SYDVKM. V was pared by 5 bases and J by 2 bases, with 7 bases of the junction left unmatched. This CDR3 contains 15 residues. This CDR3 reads CASSLTGTGTYEQYF. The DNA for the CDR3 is TGTGCCAGCAGTCTAACCGGGACAGGGACCTACGAGCAGTACTTC.

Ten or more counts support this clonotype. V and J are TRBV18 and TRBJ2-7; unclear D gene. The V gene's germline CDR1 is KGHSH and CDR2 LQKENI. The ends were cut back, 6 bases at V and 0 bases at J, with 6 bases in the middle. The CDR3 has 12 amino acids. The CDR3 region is CASSTSSYEQYF. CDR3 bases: TGTGCCAGCTCGACGAGCTCCTACGAGCAGTACTTC.

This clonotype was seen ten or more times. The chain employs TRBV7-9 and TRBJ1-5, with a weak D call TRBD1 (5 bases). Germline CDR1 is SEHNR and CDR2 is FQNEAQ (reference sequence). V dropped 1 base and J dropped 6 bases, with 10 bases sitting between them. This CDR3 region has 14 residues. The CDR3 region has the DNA TGTGCCAGCAGCTTAGTGGGGGGAGCTCAGCCCCAGCATTTT. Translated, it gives CASSLVGGAQPQHF. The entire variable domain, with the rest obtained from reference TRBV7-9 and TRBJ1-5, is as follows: DTGVSQNPRHKITKRGQNVTFRCDPISEHNRLYWYRQTLGQGPEFLTYFQNEAQLEKSRLLSDRFSAERPKGSFSTLEIQRTEQGDSAMYLCASSLVGGAQPQHFGDGTRLSIL.

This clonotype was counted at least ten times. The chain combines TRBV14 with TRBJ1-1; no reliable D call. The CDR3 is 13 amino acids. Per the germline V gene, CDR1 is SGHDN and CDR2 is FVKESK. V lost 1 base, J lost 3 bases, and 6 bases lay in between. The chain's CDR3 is CASSQVRDTEAFF. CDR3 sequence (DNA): TGTGCCAGCAGCCAAGTTCGGGACACTGAAGCTTTCTTT.

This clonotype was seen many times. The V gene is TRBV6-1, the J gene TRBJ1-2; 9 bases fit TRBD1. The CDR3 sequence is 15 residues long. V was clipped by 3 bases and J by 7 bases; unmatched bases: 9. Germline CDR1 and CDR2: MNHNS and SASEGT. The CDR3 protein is CASSDVGQGRSGYTF. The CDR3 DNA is TGTGCCAGCAGTGATGTCGGACAGGGGCGAAGTGGCTACACCTTC.

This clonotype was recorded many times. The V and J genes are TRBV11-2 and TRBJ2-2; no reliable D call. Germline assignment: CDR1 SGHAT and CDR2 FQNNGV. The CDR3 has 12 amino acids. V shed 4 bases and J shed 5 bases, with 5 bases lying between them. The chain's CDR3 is CASSYITGELFF. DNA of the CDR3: TGTGCCAGCAGCTATATAACCGGGGAGCTGTTTTTT. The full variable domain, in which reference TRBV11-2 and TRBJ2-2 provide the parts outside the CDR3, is EAGVAQSPRYKIIEKRQSVAFWCNPISGHATLYWYQQILGQGPKLLIQFQNNGVVDDSQLPKDRFSAERLKGVDSTLKIQPAKLEDSAVYLCASSYITGELFFGEGSRLTVL.

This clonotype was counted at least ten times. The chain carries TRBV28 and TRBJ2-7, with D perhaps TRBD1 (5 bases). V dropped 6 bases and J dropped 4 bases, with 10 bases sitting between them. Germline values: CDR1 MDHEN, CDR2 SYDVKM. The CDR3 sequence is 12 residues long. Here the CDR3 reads CASSQGLYEQYF. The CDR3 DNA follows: TGTGCCAGCAGCCAGGGCCTTTACGAGCAGTACTTC.

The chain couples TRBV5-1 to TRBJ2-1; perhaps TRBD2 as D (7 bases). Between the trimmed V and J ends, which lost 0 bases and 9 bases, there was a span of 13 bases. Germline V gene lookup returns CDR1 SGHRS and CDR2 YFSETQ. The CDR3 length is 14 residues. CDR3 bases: TGCGCCAGCAGCTTGGACGGGGGGCAGGGTGAGCAGTTCTTC. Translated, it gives CASSLDGGQGEQFF.

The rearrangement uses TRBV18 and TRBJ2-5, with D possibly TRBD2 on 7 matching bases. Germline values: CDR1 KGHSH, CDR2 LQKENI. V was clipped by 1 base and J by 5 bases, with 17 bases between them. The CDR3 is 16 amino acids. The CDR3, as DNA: TGTGCCAGCTCACCACAACGGGGGGCGATAAAGGAGACCCAGTACTTC. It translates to CASSPQRGAIKETQYF.

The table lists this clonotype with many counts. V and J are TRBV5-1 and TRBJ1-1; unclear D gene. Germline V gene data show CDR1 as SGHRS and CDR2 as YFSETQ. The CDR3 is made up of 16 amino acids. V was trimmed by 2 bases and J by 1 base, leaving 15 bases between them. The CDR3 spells CASSFRARLGNTEAFF. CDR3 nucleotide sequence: TGCGCCAGCAGCTTTAGGGCCAGACTGGGGAACACTGAAGCTTTCTTT.

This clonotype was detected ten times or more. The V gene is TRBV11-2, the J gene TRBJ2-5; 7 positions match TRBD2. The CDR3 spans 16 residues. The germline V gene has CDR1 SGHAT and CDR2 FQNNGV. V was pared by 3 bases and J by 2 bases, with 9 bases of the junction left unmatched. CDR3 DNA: TGTGCCAGCAGCTTCCGCACGCTAGCGGCACAAGAGACCCAGTACTTC. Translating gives CASSFRTLAAQETQYF.

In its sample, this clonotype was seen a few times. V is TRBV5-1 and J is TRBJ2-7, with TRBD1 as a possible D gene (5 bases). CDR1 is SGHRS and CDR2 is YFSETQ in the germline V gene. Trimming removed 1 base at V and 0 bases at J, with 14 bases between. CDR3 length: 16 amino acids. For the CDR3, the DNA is TGCGCCAGCAGCTTGTCTGTCCAGGGTCCCTCCTACGAGCAGTACTTC. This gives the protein CASSLSVQGPSYEQYF.

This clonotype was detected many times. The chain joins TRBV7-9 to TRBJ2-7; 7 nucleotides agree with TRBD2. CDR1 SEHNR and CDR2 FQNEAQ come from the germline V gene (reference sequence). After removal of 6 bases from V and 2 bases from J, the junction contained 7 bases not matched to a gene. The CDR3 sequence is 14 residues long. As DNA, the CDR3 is TGTGCCAGCAGTCCTTATAGCGGGCCCTACGAGCAGTACTTC. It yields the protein CASSPYSGPYEQYF.

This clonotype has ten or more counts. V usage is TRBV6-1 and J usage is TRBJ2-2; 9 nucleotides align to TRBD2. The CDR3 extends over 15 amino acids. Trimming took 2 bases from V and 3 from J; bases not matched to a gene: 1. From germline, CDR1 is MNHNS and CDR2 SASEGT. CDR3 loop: CASSESSGDTGELFF. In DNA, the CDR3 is TGTGCCAGCAGTGAATCTAGCGGGGACACCGGGGAGCTGTTTTTT.

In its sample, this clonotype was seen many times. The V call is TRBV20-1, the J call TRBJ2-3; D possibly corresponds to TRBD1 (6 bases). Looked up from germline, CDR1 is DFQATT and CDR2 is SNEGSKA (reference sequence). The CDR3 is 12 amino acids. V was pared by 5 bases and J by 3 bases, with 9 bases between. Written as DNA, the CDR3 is TGCAGTGCTTCCACAGGGACAGATACGCAGTATTTT. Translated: CSASTGTDTQYF.

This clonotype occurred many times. The CDR3 bases are TGTGCCAGCAGCCATCTAGACCCCCCCTACGAGCAGTACTTC. Translated, it gives CASSHLDPPYEQYF. The chain couples TRBV3-1 to TRBJ2-7; D unclear. Trimming removed 3 bases at V and 2 bases at J, with 11 bases between. CDR3 size: 14 residues. Germline V gene sequence: CDR1 LGHDT, CDR2 YNNKEL (reference sequence).

CDR3 residues: CASSLRTSGSSYNEQFF. The CDR3 nucleotides read TGTGCCAGCAGTCTTCGGACTAGCGGGAGCTCCTACAATGAGCAGTTCTTC. The chain links TRBV6-2 or TRBV6-3 to TRBJ2-1; 13 positions match TRBD2. CDR1 is MNHEY, CDR2 SVGEGT, per germline. The CDR3 length is 17 residues. V trimming: 5 bases; J trimming: 0 bases; junction bases outside the gene matches: 4.

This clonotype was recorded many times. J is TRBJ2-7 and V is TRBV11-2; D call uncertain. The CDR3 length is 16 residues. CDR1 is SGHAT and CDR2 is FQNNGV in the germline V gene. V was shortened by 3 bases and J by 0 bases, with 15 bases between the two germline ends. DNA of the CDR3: TGTGCCAGCAGCTTGGGCCGCACCTTGAGCTCCTACGAGCAGTACTTC. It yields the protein CASSLGRTLSSYEQYF.

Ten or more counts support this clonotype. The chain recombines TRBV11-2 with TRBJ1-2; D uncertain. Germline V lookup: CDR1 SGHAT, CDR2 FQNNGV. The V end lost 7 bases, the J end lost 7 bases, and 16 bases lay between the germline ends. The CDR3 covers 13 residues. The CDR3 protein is CASTRSGPVGYTF. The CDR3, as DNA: TGTGCCAGCACCAGAAGCGGGCCAGTTGGCTACACCTTC.

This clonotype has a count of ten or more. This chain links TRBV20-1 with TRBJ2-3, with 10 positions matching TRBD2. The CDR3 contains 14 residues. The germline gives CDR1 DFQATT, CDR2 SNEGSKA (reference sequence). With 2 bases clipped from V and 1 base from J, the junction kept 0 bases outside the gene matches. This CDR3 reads CSARLAGGTDTQYF. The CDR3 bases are TGCAGTGCTAGACTAGCGGGAGGCACAGATACGCAGTATTTT.

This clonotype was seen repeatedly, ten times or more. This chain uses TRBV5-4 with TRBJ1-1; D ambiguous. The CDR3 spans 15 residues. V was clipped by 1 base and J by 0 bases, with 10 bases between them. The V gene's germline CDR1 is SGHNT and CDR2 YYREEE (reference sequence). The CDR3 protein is CASSLSATLNTEAFF. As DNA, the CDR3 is TGTGCCAGCAGCTTGTCTGCGACGCTGAACACTGAAGCTTTCTTT.

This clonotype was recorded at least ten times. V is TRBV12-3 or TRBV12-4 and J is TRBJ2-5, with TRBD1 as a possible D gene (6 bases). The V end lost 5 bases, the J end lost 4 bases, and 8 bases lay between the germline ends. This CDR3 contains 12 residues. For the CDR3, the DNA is TGTGCCAGCAGTACAGGGCTAGAGACCCAGTACTTC. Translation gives CASSTGLETQYF.

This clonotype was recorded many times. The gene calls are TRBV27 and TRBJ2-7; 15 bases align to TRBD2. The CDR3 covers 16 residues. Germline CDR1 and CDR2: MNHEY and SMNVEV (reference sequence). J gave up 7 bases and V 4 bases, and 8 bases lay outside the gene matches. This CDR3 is CASSSGLAGGIGEQYF. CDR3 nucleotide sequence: TGTGCCAGCAGTTCGGGACTAGCGGGGGGTATAGGGGAGCAGTACTTC.

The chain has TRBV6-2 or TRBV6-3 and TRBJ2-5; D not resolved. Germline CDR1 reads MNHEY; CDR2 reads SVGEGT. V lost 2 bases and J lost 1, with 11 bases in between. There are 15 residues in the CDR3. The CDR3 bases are TGTGCCAGCAGTTACGCCGGTTACCCCCAAGAGACCCAGTACTTC. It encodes CASSYAGYPQETQYF.

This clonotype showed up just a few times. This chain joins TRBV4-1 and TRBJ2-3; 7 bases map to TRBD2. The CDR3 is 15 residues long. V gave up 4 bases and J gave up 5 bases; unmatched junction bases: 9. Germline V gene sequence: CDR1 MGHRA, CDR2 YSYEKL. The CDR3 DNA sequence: TGCGCCAGCAGCCGTGGGAGGGCCCAAAGAGATACGCAGTATTTT. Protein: CASSRGRAQRDTQYF.

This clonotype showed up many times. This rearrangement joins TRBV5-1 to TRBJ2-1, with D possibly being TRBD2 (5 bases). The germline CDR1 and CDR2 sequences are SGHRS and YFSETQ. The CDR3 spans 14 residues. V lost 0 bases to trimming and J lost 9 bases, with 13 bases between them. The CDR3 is CASSLGEVGSEQFF. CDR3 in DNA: TGCGCCAGCAGCTTGGGGGAAGTGGGGAGTGAGCAGTTCTTC. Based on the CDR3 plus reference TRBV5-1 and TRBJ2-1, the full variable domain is KAGVTQTPRYLIKTRGQQVTLSCSPISGHRSVSWYQQTPGQGLQFLFEYFSETQRNKGNFPGRFSGRQFSNSRSEMNVSTLELGDSALYLCASSLGEVGSEQFFGPGTRLTVL.

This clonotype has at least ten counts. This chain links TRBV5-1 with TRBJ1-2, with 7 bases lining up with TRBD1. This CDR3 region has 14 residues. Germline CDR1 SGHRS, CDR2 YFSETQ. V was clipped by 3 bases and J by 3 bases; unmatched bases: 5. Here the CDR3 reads CASSWGTVDYGYTF. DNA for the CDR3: TGCGCCAGCAGCTGGGGGACAGTCGACTATGGCTACACCTTC.

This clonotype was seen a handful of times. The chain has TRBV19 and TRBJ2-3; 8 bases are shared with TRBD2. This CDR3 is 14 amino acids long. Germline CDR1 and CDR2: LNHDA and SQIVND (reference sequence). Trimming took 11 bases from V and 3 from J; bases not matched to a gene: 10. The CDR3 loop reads CASERGGRTDTQYF. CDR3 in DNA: TGTGCCTCCGAACGGGGGGGTCGGACAGATACGCAGTATTTT.